This T cell receptor (beta chain) was recovered during a study of blood T cell repertoires in COVID-19 (TCRdb year 2020). Background for the entire study: Samples covering the acute and convalescent phases of COVID-19 were provided by collaborators in the United States, Italy and Spain. The prospective study material was composed of cDNA or gDNA derived from T cells, B-cell-depleted T cells, or PBMCs. Deeply sampled blood TCRbeta repertoires from subjects exposed to, actively infected with, or recovered from COVID-19 were included in the dataset. The repertoires were released in a freely available public database meant as a resource for research on the immune response to SARS-CoV-2. The samples were drawn from two sources: the first 160 participants of the ongoing ImmuneRACE study, and over 950 subjects contributed by 6 global collaborators. Nearly every sample came with metadata listing a de-identified subject ID, COVID-19 status, age in years and sex. Where available, HLA class I and class II types were taken from metadata supplied by the sample provider and were not determined by assay-based typing.

TCRbeta CDR3 regions were amplified from genomic DNA by means of the immunoSEQ Assay, a bias-controlled multiplex PCR. In the source study's methods: Nucleated cell counts per sample were estimated from amplification of reference gene primers within the assay. Sequence reads were collapsed and filtered to measure the absolute abundance of every unique TCRbeta CDR3 rearrangement. For each sample, productive Simpson clonality was calculated as the square root of Simpson's diversity index across productive rearrangements. TCRdb took this table from immuneACCESS and kept in-frame rearrangements with V and J called. Such tables lack part of the clones; where checked against another copy, unresolved V genes explain under half of the gap, and the rest is unexplained. The D gene and trimming were derived from the DNA, and the V and J assignments and clone size from that table. Across this sample there are some 240,000 clones, with approximately 85% seen only once. 2% to 3% of the sample is in the top ten clones.

As concerns this clone: Its antigen is currently not known. Within one base of it there is no much larger clone, and no base qualities were kept.

Findings and caveats that apply to the study as a whole: The quantity of clinical and demographic metadata differed by source and by participant and was supplied without curation.

One collaborating source in Seattle enrolled patients during active infection and followed them longitudinally through the course of disease. Collaborating institutions collected whole blood in K2EDTA tubes following their own protocols. Collaborator samples were shipped for TCRbeta analysis as frozen whole blood, isolated PBMCs, or DNA extracted from either sample type. The CDR3 measures 14 amino acids from cysteine to phenylalanine. Just CDR3 DNA is preserved here, 42 bases in frame from base 1. V gives up 5 bases and J gives up 6 bases, and the segment between their germline ends measures 11 bases. CDR1 is given as SEHNR and CDR2 as FQNEAQ, both from the germline V gene (reference sequence).

The sequence was collected from a woman between 65 and 79 years old with COVID-19, enrolled during active disease. This chain joins TRBV7-9 to TRBJ1-6, with no confident D gene call. Sequencing was done on a sample of peripheral blood. The base sequence is TGTGCCAGCAGCGCCCAGGATTTTAATTCACCCCTCCACTTT. Its translation reads: CASSAQDFNSPLHF.